This T cell receptor beta chain comes out of a study of blood T cell repertoires in COVID-19. Sequencing used immunoSEQ multiplex PCR; TCRdb keeps in-frame clones, though not all of them. The table lists roughly 170,000 clones, approximately 80% of them singletons. Sequencing was done on a sample of PBMCs or T cells enriched from blood (not recorded which). This receptor was obtained from a man aged 45-65 years who had recovered from COVID-19.

Written as DNA, the CDR3 is TGTGCCAGCAGCTTAGCCGGACAGGGCTCCTACGAGCAGTACTTC. This codes for CASSLAGQGSYEQYF. V gene TRBV11-2 combines with J gene TRBJ2-7; TRBD1 matches 8 bases. The CDR3 is made up of 15 amino acids. Losses at the gene ends were 1 base for V and 0 bases for J; bases not matched to a gene: 2. Germline V gives CDR1 SGHAT, CDR2 FQNNGV.